The rows below give T cell receptor beta chains drawn from one sample of a study of Ad26.COV2.S vaccination and SARS-CoV-2 variants. Libraries were prepared by immunoSEQ multiplex PCR; TCRdb keeps only in-frame clonotypes and omits some of them. The sample has 300,000 to 350,000 clones, approximately 86% seen once. The input for sequencing was peripheral blood, taken in a trial of Ad26.COV2.S vaccine versus placebo. All receptors come from a person between 18 and 59 years old who received the Ad26.COV2.S COVID-19 vaccine or a placebo. Each CDR3 is given with its conserved first and last residue. Fields, in order: clone size, J gene, V gene, D gene, CDR3 DNA, CDR3 protein. A D gene is named only where the DNA matches it firmly. The size entry is marked missing in some rows and otherwise reads once, few, many or a size class.

>NA|TRBJ1-3|TRBV5-4|NA
TGTGCCAGCAGCTTCAGAGGGCCTGGAAACACCATATATTTT
CASSFRGPGNTIYF
>few|TRBJ1-2|TRBV5-5|NA
TGTGCCAGCAGCTCTCGACATAACTATGGCTACACCTTC
CASSSRHNYGYTF
>NA|TRBJ1-5|TRBV28|TRBD1
TGTGCCAGCAGTTTCGCAAGGGACAGGGGAAGGCGAGTGGGCAATCAGCCCCAGCATTTT
CASSFARDRGRRVGNQPQHF
>NA|TRBJ2-7|TRBV7-2|TRBD1
TGTGCCAGCAGCTTAGATTTTGGACAGGGAAGATACGAGCAGTACTTC
CASSLDFGQGRYEQYF
>NA|TRBJ1-1|TRBV13|TRBD1
TGTGCCAGCAGCCCGACTTACAGGGGTTCGGGGGCTGAAGCTTTCTTT
CASSPTYRGSGAEAFF
>NA|TRBJ2-3|TRBV20-1|TRBD2
TGCAGTGCTAGTAAGCGGGGGGGCATCGTAAATACGCAGTATTTT
CSASKRGGIVNTQYF
>NA|TRBJ1-4|TRBV30|TRBD1
TGTGCCTGGAGGGGGACAGGGGTGGAAAAACTGTTTTTT
CAWRGTGVEKLFF
>NA|TRBJ1-4|TRBV2|TRBD1
TGTGCCAGCAGTGAAGCGCTAGGGACAGGGGATGAAAAACTGTTTTTT
CASSEALGTGDEKLFF
>NA|TRBJ2-3|TRBV21-1|NA
TGTGCCAGCCCACAGGGATTCTGCACAGATACGCAGTATTTT
CASPQGFCTDTQYF
>NA|TRBJ2-6|TRBV5-8|TRBD1
TGTGCCAGCAGCCCCCCGGACAGGGTGAACTTCGGGGCCAACGTCCTGACTTTC
CASSPPDRVNFGANVLTF
>NA|TRBJ1-2|TRBV9|NA
TGTGCCAGCAGCACTTCGACGGATAACTATGGCTACACCTTC
CASSTSTDNYGYTF
>NA|TRBJ2-3|TRBV2|NA
TGTGCCAGCAGCTCCAGCACAGATACGCAGTATTTT
CASSSSTDTQYF
>NA|TRBJ1-6|TRBV2|TRBD1
TGTGCCAGGCAGACAGGGAATAATTCACCCCTCCACTTT
CARQTGNNSPLHF
>NA|TRBJ1-4|TRBV5-4|NA
TGTGCCAGCAGCCATCGATTGGACGGGAATGAAAAACTGTTTTTT
CASSHRLDGNEKLFF
>once|TRBJ1-6|TRBV27|TRBD1
TGTGCCAGCAGTCCCGGAGGGGACAGGGGCTATAATTCACCCCTCCACTTT
CASSPGGDRGYNSPLHF
>NA|TRBJ1-6|TRBV29-1|NA
TGCAGCGTTGAGGACGGAGGGAAGGGTGGGGCCCTCCACTTT
CSVEDGGKGGALHF
>NA|TRBJ1-2|TRBV5-5|TRBD1
TGTGCCAGCAGCTTGTTTGGGGGACAGGGTCACTATGGCTACACCTTC
CASSLFGGQGHYGYTF
>NA|TRBJ2-5|TRBV5-1|NA
TGCGCCAGCAGCTCCGGGTACCAAGAGACCCAGTACTTC
CASSSGYQETQYF